Shown below are 18 T cell receptor beta chains from a single sample sequenced in a study of blood T cell repertoires in COVID-19. Assay used: immunoSEQ multiplex PCR; TCRdb lists only in-frame clones, some missing. The table records 15,000 to 20,000 clones, about 87% of them present only once. The sequencing sample was made of PBMCs or T cells enriched from blood (not recorded which). Receptors were obtained from a woman in her 30s who had recovered from COVID-19.

This clone was counted between two and nine times. This sequence joins TRBV9 and TRBJ1-1; unclear D gene. The CDR3 runs to 14 residues. The germline gives CDR1 SGDLS, CDR2 YYNGEE. V was trimmed by 4 bases and J by 2 bases, leaving 12 bases between them. For the CDR3, the DNA is TGTGCCAGCAGCCCTACCACTGGTAACACTGAAGCTTTCTTT. Protein: CASSPTTGNTEAFF. Full variable domain (outside the CDR3, taken from reference TRBV9 and TRBJ1-1): DSGVTQTPKHLITATGQRVTLRCSPRSGDLSVYWYQQSLDQGLQFLIQYYNGEERAKGNILERFSAQQFPDLHSELNLSSLELGDSALYFCASSPTTGNTEAFFGQGTRLTVV.

DNA for the CDR3: TGTGCCAGTAGTAGGCAGTCGAACACCGGGGAGCTGTTTTTT. This encodes CASSRQSNTGELFF. The rearrangement uses TRBV19 and TRBJ2-2; unclear D gene. The CDR3 spans 14 residues. V was cut by 4 bases and J by 0 bases, with 6 bases left in between. Per germline, CDR1 LNHDA and CDR2 SQIVND (reference sequence). Full variable domain (outside the CDR3, taken from reference TRBV19 and TRBJ2-2): DGGITQSPKYLFRKEGQNVTLSCEQNLNHDAMYWYRQDPGQGLRLIYYSQIVNDFQKGDIAEGYSVSREKKESFPLTVTSAQKNPTAFYLCASSRQSNTGELFFGEGSRLTVL.

The rearrangement uses TRBV12-5 and TRBJ2-1, with D maybe TRBD1 (6 bases). This CDR3 has 14 residues. Germline V lookup: CDR1 LGHNT, CDR2 FRNRAP. Trimming stripped 3 bases from V and 5 bases from J, with 11 bases between. The CDR3 region is CASGLSGDNNEQFF. The CDR3 DNA reads as TGTGCTAGTGGTTTATCAGGGGACAACAATGAGCAGTTCTTC.

The V gene is TRBV5-1, the J gene TRBJ2-2, with D possibly being TRBD2 (5 bases). The CDR3 spans 15 residues. V lost 0 bases and J 5 bases, leaving 11 bases between the germline ends. Germline assignment: CDR1 SGHRS and CDR2 YFSETQ. Written as DNA, the CDR3 is TGCGCCAGCAGCTTGGGAGGGATGCGGACCGGGGAGCTGTTTTTT. Its protein is CASSLGGMRTGELFF.

This chain joins TRBV12-3 or TRBV12-4 and TRBJ2-1; 10 positions agree with TRBD1. This CDR3 region has 13 residues. The V gene end was trimmed by 9 bases and the J gene end by 6 bases; junction bases not matched to a gene: 5. The CDR3 nucleotides are TGTGCCAGTGTGGGACAGGGGTCCAATGAGCAGTTCTTC. It specifies CASVGQGSNEQFF.

V and J are TRBV6-5 and TRBJ2-1; 9 bases map to TRBD2. The CDR3 spans 15 residues. Germline V CDR1 and CDR2: MNHEY, SVGAGI. V lost 4 bases, J lost 4 bases, and 5 bases stayed unmatched. For the CDR3, the DNA is TGTGCCAGCAGTTTGGGCGGGGGGGCATACAATGAGCAGTTCTTC. Protein: CASSLGGGAYNEQFF.

This clone was seen only a few times. This chain links TRBV29-1 with TRBJ1-1, with a weak D call TRBD1 (6 bases). The V gene's germline CDR1 is SQVTM and CDR2 ANQGSEA. CDR3 length: 17 residues. The V and J ends lost 4 bases and 1 base respectively, with 22 bases between them. The CDR3 DNA sequence: TGCAGCGTTGCCCCCTTAACAGGGTTTAATCGGAACACTGAAGCTTTCTTT. Translating gives CSVAPLTGFNRNTEAFF.

This clone was seen only once. This chain connects TRBV11-2 to TRBJ2-2; D not certain. V lost 3 bases and J 1 base, leaving 9 bases between the germline ends. The CDR3 contains 15 residues. Looked up from germline, CDR1 is SGHAT and CDR2 is FQNNGV. CDR3: CASSFPTLNTGELFF. CDR3 DNA: TGTGCCAGCAGCTTCCCGACACTGAACACCGGGGAGCTGTTTTTT. Variable domain in full (rest from reference TRBV11-2 and TRBJ2-2): EAGVAQSPRYKIIEKRQSVAFWCNPISGHATLYWYQQILGQGPKLLIQFQNNGVVDDSQLPKDRFSAERLKGVDSTLKIQPAKLEDSAVYLCASSFPTLNTGELFFGEGSRLTVL.

This chain joins TRBV5-6 and TRBJ1-2; perhaps TRBD1 as D (5 bases). Germline V CDR1 and CDR2: SGHDT, YYEEEE. Trimming removed 1 base at V and 4 bases at J, with 8 bases between. The CDR3 consists of 13 residues. DNA of the CDR3: TGTGCCAGCAGCTTGCCCGGGGGCTATGGCTACACCTTC. This sequence encodes CASSLPGGYGYTF.

The J gene is TRBJ2-7, the V gene TRBV6-6; D is uncertain. Germline assignment: CDR1 MNHNY and CDR2 SVGAGI (reference sequence). Trimming removed 6 bases from V and 6 bases from J, with 12 bases in between. This CDR3 region has 12 residues. As DNA, the CDR3 is TGTGCCAGCAGACCATCTCCGGGCGAGCAGTACTTC. It encodes CASRPSPGEQYF.

This clone was seen a single time. V is TRBV28 and J is TRBJ1-1, with a tentative D call TRBD1 (5 bases). Germline V lookup: CDR1 MDHEN, CDR2 SYDVKM. The CDR3 totals 13 residues. V lost 6 bases and J 5 bases, leaving 13 bases between the germline ends. As DNA, the CDR3 is TGTGCCAGCAGGAACCAGGGAGGTACTGAAGCTTTCTTT. Protein: CASRNQGGTEAFF.

The chain uses TRBV5-6 and TRBJ1-2; tentatively, D is TRBD1 (5 bases). V gave up 0 bases and J gave up 2 bases, with 8 bases separating them. Germline values: CDR1 SGHDT, CDR2 YYEEEE. The CDR3 covers 14 residues. CDR3 coding DNA: TGTGCCAGCAGCTTGGGGCAGGGAAACTATGGCTACACCTTC. It is translated as CASSLGQGNYGYTF.

V usage is TRBV4-2 and J usage is TRBJ2-7; the match to TRBD1 covers 7 bases. The CDR3 extends over 14 amino acids. Germline V gives CDR1 LGHNA, CDR2 YNFKEQ. The V gene end was trimmed by 0 bases and the J gene end by 6 bases; junction bases not matched to a gene: 5. DNA for the CDR3: TGTGCCAGCAGCCAAGAAACGTCAGGGGGCGAGCAGTACTTC. The encoded protein is CASSQETSGGEQYF.

V gene TRBV9 combines with J gene TRBJ1-4, with a possible D match to TRBD1 (6 bases). V lost 3 bases to trimming and J lost 5 bases, with 8 bases between them. The V gene's germline CDR1 is SGDLS and CDR2 YYNGEE. CDR3 length equals 13 residues. CDR3 nucleotide sequence: TGTGCCAGCAGCGAGGGGGGGAATGAAAAACTGTTTTTT. This sequence encodes CASSEGGNEKLFF.

The chain is built from TRBV7-2 and TRBJ1-6; 8 bases are shared with TRBD1. This CDR3 is built from 16 residues. Losses at the gene ends were 2 bases for V and 5 bases for J; bases not matched to a gene: 5. Germline V gives CDR1 SGHTA, CDR2 FQGNSA. For the CDR3, the DNA is TGTGCCAGCAGCTTAAGGCAGGGGGCCAATAATTCACCCCTCCACTTT. It is translated as CASSLRQGANNSPLHF.

V and J are TRBV7-8 and TRBJ1-1; 11 bases match TRBD1. The CDR3 is 14 amino acids. After removal of 3 bases from V and 6 bases from J, the junction contained 3 bases not matched to a gene. Germline V gives CDR1 SGHVS, CDR2 FQNEAQ. CDR3 sequence (DNA): TGTGCCAGCAGCTTTCGGGACAGGGGGGCTGAAGCTTTCTTT. It specifies CASSFRDRGAEAFF.

The J gene is TRBJ2-1, the V gene TRBV19, with 9 bases fitting TRBD1. The CDR3 consists of 15 residues. The V gene's germline CDR1 is LNHDA and CDR2 SQIVND (reference sequence). Germline trimming cut 4 bases from V and 7 bases from J; bases unmatched to any gene: 8. CDR3 sequence: CASSKGQGSRNEQFF. In DNA, the CDR3 is TGTGCCAGTAGTAAAGGACAGGGGAGTAGGAATGAGCAGTTCTTC.

The gene calls are TRBV6-5 and TRBJ1-1; a weak D match, TRBD1 (5 bases). The V and J ends lost 9 bases and 6 bases respectively, with 8 bases between them. CDR1 and CDR2 from the germline V gene are MNHEY and SVGAGI. This CDR3 region has 10 residues. The chain's CDR3 is CARGRSEAFF. The CDR3 nucleotides are TGTGCCAGGGGGCGGTCTGAAGCTTTCTTT.